The following is a T cell receptor beta chain sequence with its context. Its matching antigen is unknown. PCR was performed using 60 Vbeta and 13 Jbeta primers. The table came from immunoSEQ multiplex PCR; TCRdb's copy has only in-frame clones and leaves some out. The data show about 94,000 clones, approximately 7.6% seen once. This sample is drawn from a study of cytomegalovirus exposure and HLA in healthy donors. Study-wide background: Most donors, less than 85% of several hundred genotyped, fell in the Caucasian-associated ancestry cluster.

Points from the study as a whole: It was confirmed in vitro that a few of the CMV-associated chains were specific for CMV antigens.

This CDR3 contains 13 residues. Germline CDR1 is SGHRS and CDR2 is YFSETQ. The ends were cut back, 5 bases at V and 3 bases at J, with 10 bases in the middle. The chain joins TRBV5-1 to TRBJ2-3, with a weak D call TRBD1 (6 bases). The TCR originated in a man aged 45-65 years in good health and CMV-seronegative. The sequenced sample was PBMCs. The CDR3 DNA reads TGCGCCAGCAGTTTGACAGGAACAGATACGCAGTATTTT. This translates into CASSLTGTDTQYF.